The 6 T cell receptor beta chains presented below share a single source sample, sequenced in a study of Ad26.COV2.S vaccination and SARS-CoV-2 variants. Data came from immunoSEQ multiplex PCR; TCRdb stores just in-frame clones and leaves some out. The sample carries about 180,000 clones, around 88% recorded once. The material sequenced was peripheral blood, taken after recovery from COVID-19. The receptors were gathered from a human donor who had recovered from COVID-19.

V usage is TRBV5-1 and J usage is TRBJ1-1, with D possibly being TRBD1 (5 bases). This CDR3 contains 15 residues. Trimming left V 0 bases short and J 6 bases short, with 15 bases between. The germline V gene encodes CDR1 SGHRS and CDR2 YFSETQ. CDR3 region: CASSLVGEGSAEAFF. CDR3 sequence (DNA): TGCGCCAGCAGCTTGGTAGGGGAGGGGTCGGCTGAAGCTTTCTTT.

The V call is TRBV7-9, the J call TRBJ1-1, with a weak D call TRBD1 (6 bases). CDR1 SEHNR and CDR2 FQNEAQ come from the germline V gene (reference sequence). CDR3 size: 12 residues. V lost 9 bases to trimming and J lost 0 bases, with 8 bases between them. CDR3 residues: CARTGLNTEAFF. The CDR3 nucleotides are TGTGCCAGGACAGGCTTGAACACTGAAGCTTTCTTT.

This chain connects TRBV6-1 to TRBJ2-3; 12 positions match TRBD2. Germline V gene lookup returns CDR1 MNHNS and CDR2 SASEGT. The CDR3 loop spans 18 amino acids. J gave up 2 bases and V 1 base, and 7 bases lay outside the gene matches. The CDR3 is CASSEGRTSGILTDTQYF. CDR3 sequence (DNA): TGTGCCAGCAGTGAAGGAAGGACTAGCGGGATTCTCACAGATACGCAGTATTTT.

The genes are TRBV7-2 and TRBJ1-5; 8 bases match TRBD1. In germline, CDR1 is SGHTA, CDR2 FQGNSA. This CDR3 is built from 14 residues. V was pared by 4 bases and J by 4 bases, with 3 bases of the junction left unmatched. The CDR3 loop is CASSWGQANQPQHF. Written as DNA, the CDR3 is TGTGCCAGCAGCTGGGGACAGGCAAATCAGCCCCAGCATTTT.

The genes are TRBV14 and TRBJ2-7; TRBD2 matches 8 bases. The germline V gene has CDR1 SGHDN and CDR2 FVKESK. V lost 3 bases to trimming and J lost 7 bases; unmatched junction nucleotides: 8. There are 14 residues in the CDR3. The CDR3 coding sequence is TGTGCCAGCAGCCAGGGACTAGGGGTCAGGGAGCAGTACTTC. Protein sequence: CASSQGLGVREQYF.

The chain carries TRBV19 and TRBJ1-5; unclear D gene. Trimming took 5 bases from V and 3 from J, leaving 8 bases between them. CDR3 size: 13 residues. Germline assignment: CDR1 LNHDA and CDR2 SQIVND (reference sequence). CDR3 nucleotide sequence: TGTGCCAGTAGTTGGGCAGTCAATCAGCCCCAGCATTTT. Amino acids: CASSWAVNQPQHF.